Following are 23 T cell receptor beta chains from one sample sequenced in a study of shared clonotypes between healthy human individuals. Produced via immunoSEQ multiplex PCR; TCRdb's table is partial and in-frame only. This sample has 2 million to 3 million clones, with approximately 93% found just once. The sample was naive CD4+ T cells from PBMCs. Specified subset: CD45RA+ positively selected. Receptors were obtained from a man younger than 30 in good health. Some clones in this sample may be carry-over from other donors' samples.

This chain joins TRBV2 and TRBJ1-1; possible D gene TRBD1, 6 bases. Per the germline V gene, CDR1 is SNHLY and CDR2 is FYNNEI. The CDR3 extends over 12 amino acids. V was pared by 5 bases and J by 4 bases, with 8 bases between. Written as DNA, the CDR3 is TGTGCCAGCAGTTTACAGGGCACTGAAGCTTTCTTT. Translating it yields CASSLQGTEAFF.

This chain connects TRBV19 to TRBJ1-5, with 8 bases fitting TRBD1. The germline CDR1 and CDR2 sequences are LNHDA and SQIVND (reference sequence). The J segment lost 0 bases and the V segment lost 6 bases, leaving 7 bases of the junction unmatched. The CDR3 sequence is 16 residues long. CDR3 coding DNA: TGTGCCAGTAGCATCCCGACAGGGGATAGCAATCAGCCCCAGCATTTT. Its translation: CASSIPTGDSNQPQHF.

Points on this clone: The same CDR3 also results from other DNA sequences found in this sample. This chain connects TRBV5-1 to TRBJ2-3; D is possibly TRBD1 (6 bases). The V end lost 2 bases, the J end lost 0 bases, and 7 bases lay between the germline ends. CDR3 length equals 14 residues. CDR1 SGHRS and CDR2 YFSETQ come from the germline V gene. Here the CDR3 reads CASSFDRSTDTQYF. Here the CDR3 DNA reads TGCGCCAGCAGCTTCGACAGGAGCACAGATACGCAGTATTTT.

The chain uses TRBV5-1 and TRBJ2-5, with D maybe TRBD1 (5 bases). V dropped 0 bases and J dropped 5 bases, with 26 bases sitting between them. From germline, CDR1 is SGHRS and CDR2 YFSETQ. This CDR3 comprises 19 residues. This CDR3 reads CASSLAVDRFPRFGETQYF. The CDR3, as DNA: TGCGCCAGCAGCTTGGCCGTAGACAGATTCCCCAGGTTTGGTGAGACCCAGTACTTC.

J is TRBJ1-5 and V is TRBV6-1; D unclear. Germline V CDR1 and CDR2: MNHNS, SASEGT. V shed 3 bases and J shed 7 bases, with 13 bases lying between them. This CDR3 comprises 14 residues. The CDR3: CASSDARPRQPQHF. CDR3 DNA: TGTGCCAGCAGTGACGCCCGGCCAAGGCAGCCCCAGCATTTT.

Of note for this clone: Other DNA sequences in this specimen translate into the identical CDR3. This chain connects TRBV28 to TRBJ1-1, with a possible D match to TRBD1 (5 bases). V lost 2 bases and J 2 bases, leaving 9 bases between the germline ends. This CDR3 has 14 residues. CDR1 MDHEN and CDR2 SYDVKM come from the germline V gene. For the CDR3, the DNA is TGTGCCAGCAGTTTAACAGGACTCAACACTGAAGCTTTCTTT. Translating gives CASSLTGLNTEAFF.

Remarks on this clone: One end of the junction fails to match germline, which may point to a read error. The chain links TRBV28 to TRBJ1-2; a weak D match, TRBD1 (6 bases). The CDR3 runs to 12 residues. Germline CDR1 and CDR2: MDHEN and SYDVKM. The CDR3 region is CASRRSRDIVYF. In nucleotides, the CDR3 is TGTGCCAGCAGAAGAAGCCGGGACATCGTTTACTTC.

This chain uses TRBV7-9 with TRBJ1-2, with 7 bases identical to TRBD1. Per germline, CDR1 SEHNR and CDR2 FQNEAQ (reference sequence). The CDR3 has 16 residues. V shed 1 base and J 8 bases; nucleotides not matched to a gene: 13. CDR3 loop: CASSLDRDRGSGGYTF. The CDR3 DNA reads as TGTGCCAGCAGCTTAGATAGGGACAGAGGATCCGGCGGCTACACCTTC.

The rearrangement uses TRBV7-2 and TRBJ2-1; D gene ambiguous. The CDR3 length is 12 residues. Germline V gives CDR1 SGHTA, CDR2 FQGNSA. Trimming stripped 2 bases from V and 9 bases from J, with 8 bases between. The CDR3 DNA sequence: TGTGCCAGCAGCTTACGTCGGGTTGAGCAGTTCTTC. Translated, it gives CASSLRRVEQFF.

This rearrangement joins TRBV5-1 to TRBJ2-2, with unresolved D. The CDR3 contains 15 residues. V lost 1 base and J 7 bases, leaving 14 bases between the germline ends. Germline V gene sequence: CDR1 SGHRS, CDR2 YFSETQ. CDR3 sequence (DNA): TGCGCCAGCAGCTTGAGAGTCAGAGAAGGCGGGGAGCTGTTTTTT. Translating gives CASSLRVREGGELFF.

This chain joins TRBV27 and TRBJ1-2; 8 nucleotides align to TRBD1. V was pared by 1 base and J by 5 bases, with 6 bases of the junction left unmatched. The CDR3 length is 15 residues. The V gene's germline CDR1 is MNHEY and CDR2 SMNVEV (reference sequence). For the CDR3, the DNA is TGTGCCAGCAGTTTATTACCAGGGGGCAATTATGGCTACACCTTC. This encodes CASSLLPGGNYGYTF.

The genes are TRBV6-1 and TRBJ1-2; TRBD1 agrees at 10 bases. V lost 4 bases, J lost 6 bases, and 8 bases stayed unmatched. The CDR3 totals 15 residues. In germline, CDR1 is MNHNS, CDR2 SASEGT. CDR3 protein: CASSARDRGLDGYTF. In DNA, the CDR3 is TGTGCCAGCAGTGCACGGGACAGGGGATTGGATGGCTACACCTTC.

This rearrangement joins TRBV5-1 to TRBJ1-1; D might be TRBD1 (5 bases). From germline, CDR1 is SGHRS and CDR2 YFSETQ. The ends were cut back, 3 bases at V and 4 bases at J, with 16 bases in the middle. The CDR3 totals 15 residues. CDR3 DNA: TGCGCCAGCAGCTCGCCGAGGGGCAGGCCCACTGAAGCTTTCTTT. As protein: CASSSPRGRPTEAFF.

V and J are TRBV5-4 and TRBJ2-1, with D unresolved. Germline V gene data show CDR1 as SGHNT and CDR2 as YYREEE (reference sequence). Trimming left V 0 bases short and J 0 bases short, with 10 bases between. The CDR3 spans 16 residues. In nucleotides, the CDR3 is TGTGCCAGCAGCTTGGCCTCAGTTAGCTCCTACAATGAGCAGTTCTTC. Protein: CASSLASVSSYNEQFF.

The chain joins TRBV19 to TRBJ2-1; D is uncertain. CDR3 size: 15 residues. Germline V gives CDR1 LNHDA, CDR2 SQIVND (reference sequence). Trimming shortened V by 1 base and J by 2 bases, and 9 bases separated the two germline ends. In DNA form, the CDR3 reads TGTGCCAGTAGTATAGCTGGCGCCGCCTACAATGAGCAGTTCTTC. Amino acid sequence: CASSIAGAAYNEQFF.

J is TRBJ1-5 and V is TRBV6-5; D gene ambiguous. V lost 5 bases, J lost 7 bases, and 6 bases lay in between. From germline, CDR1 is MNHEY and CDR2 SVGAGI. The CDR3 covers 11 residues. The CDR3 nucleotides are TGTGCCAGCAGTGAACGGCAGCCCCAGCATTTT. Protein sequence: CASSERQPQHF.

The genes are TRBV7-9 and TRBJ1-2; 7 nucleotides line up with TRBD1. J gave up 7 bases and V 2 bases, and 16 bases lay outside the gene matches. CDR1 is SEHNR, CDR2 FQNEAQ, per germline (reference sequence). The CDR3 sequence is 17 residues long. The CDR3 DNA is TGTGCCAGCAGCTTACGGGACAGTCTTATCGGGGGCCCTGGCTACACCTTC. Translation: CASSLRDSLIGGPGYTF.

The V and J genes are TRBV6-1 and TRBJ1-1, with a weak D call TRBD1 (5 bases). The CDR3 length is 14 residues. V lost 10 bases to trimming and J lost 3 bases, with 18 bases between them. Germline-derived CDR1 and CDR2 are MNHNS and SASEGT. CDR3 loop: CATTRGGLDTEAFF. CDR3 coding DNA: TGTGCCACCACTAGGGGAGGGTTGGACACTGAAGCTTTCTTT.

This chain uses TRBV25-1 with TRBJ2-1; 8 bases agree with TRBD1. Germline loops: CDR1 MGHDK, CDR2 SYGVNS. The CDR3 length is 14 residues. After removal of 2 bases from V and 7 bases from J, the junction contained 4 bases not matched to a gene. The CDR3 sequence is CASSERTGMNEQFF. The DNA for the CDR3 is TGTGCCAGCAGTGAAAGGACAGGGATGAATGAGCAGTTCTTC. The full variable domain, in which reference TRBV25-1 and TRBJ2-1 provide the parts outside the CDR3, is EADIYQTPRYLVIGTGKKITLECSQTMGHDKMYWYQQDPGMELHLIHYSYGVNSTEKGDLSSESTVSRIRTEHFPLTLESARPSHTSQYLCASSERTGMNEQFFGPGTRLTVL.

This clone was observed once. This specimen includes other DNA sequences encoding the same CDR3. This chain connects TRBV5-4 to TRBJ2-7; TRBD2 agrees at 13 bases. V trimming: 3 bases; J trimming: 3 bases; junction bases outside the gene matches: 3. This CDR3 contains 15 residues. Germline CDR1 reads SGHNT; CDR2 reads YYREEE (reference sequence). The CDR3 coding sequence is TGTGCCAGCAGCTCAGGGACTAGCGGGAACTACGAGCAGTACTTC. It codes for CASSSGTSGNYEQYF.

The gene calls are TRBV6-6 and TRBJ2-2, with TRBD1 matching over 7 bases. This CDR3 is built from 13 residues. Germline trimming cut 6 bases from V and 6 bases from J; bases unmatched to any gene: 4. Germline loops: CDR1 MNHNY, CDR2 SVGAGI (reference sequence). The CDR3 here is CASSDRAPGELFF. In DNA form, the CDR3 reads TGTGCCAGCAGCGACAGGGCCCCCGGGGAGCTGTTTTTT.

A note on this clone: Other DNA sequences in this specimen translate into the identical CDR3. The V and J genes are TRBV27 and TRBJ2-3; no clear D gene. The CDR3 has 14 amino acids. Trimming stripped 3 bases from V and 1 base from J, with 8 bases between. Germline V gives CDR1 MNHEY, CDR2 SMNVEV (reference sequence). The CDR3, as DNA: TGTGCCAGCAGTTTGAGTCAGGGCACAGATACGCAGTATTTT. Its translation is CASSLSQGTDTQYF.

In the case of this clone: Other DNA sequences in the same sample also yield this CDR3. V is TRBV2 and J is TRBJ1-2; 10 bases match TRBD1. The junction had 5 bases not matched to a gene; V was cut back by 6 bases and J by 4 bases. The CDR3 has 14 amino acids. Germline V gene data show CDR1 as SNHLY and CDR2 as FYNNEI. The chain's CDR3 is CASSGQGVGYGYTF. For the CDR3, the DNA is TGTGCCAGCAGCGGACAGGGGGTCGGCTATGGCTACACCTTC.